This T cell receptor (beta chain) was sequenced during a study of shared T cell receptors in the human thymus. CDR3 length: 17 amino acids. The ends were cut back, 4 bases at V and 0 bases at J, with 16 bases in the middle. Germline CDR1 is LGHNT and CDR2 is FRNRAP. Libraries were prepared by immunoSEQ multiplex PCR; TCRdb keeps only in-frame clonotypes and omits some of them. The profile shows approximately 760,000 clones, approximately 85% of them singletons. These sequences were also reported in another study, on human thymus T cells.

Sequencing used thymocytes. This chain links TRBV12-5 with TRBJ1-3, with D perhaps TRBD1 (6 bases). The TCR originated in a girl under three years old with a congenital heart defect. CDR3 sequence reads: CASGCLRQGPSGNTIYF. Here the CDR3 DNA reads TGTGCTAGTGGTTGTCTAAGGCAGGGGCCCTCTGGAAACACCATATATTTT. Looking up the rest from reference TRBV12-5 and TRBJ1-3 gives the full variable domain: DARVTQTPRHKVTEMGQEVTMRCQPILGHNTVFWYRQTMMQGLELLAYFRNRAPLDDSGMPKDRFSAEMPDATLATLKIQPSEPRDSAVYFCASGCLRQGPSGNTIYFGEGSWLTVV.